Included here is one T cell receptor beta chain sequence, with context. Its specificity is not known. The time point here: recipient sample about 28 days before transplant, after cytoreduction. The record originates from a study of T cell clonotyping in hematopoietic cell transplantation. Study conclusions and caveats: After transplant, recipient diversity fell while pathologically expanded clonotypes grew through day 180. Few recipient clonotypes overlapped donors; over 97% were de novo at given depth.

The protocol was immunoSEQ multiplex PCR, while the TCRdb copy is restricted to in-frame clones and leaves out a portion. The table includes approximately 50,000 clones, approximately 84% detected once. CDR1 and CDR2 from the germline V gene are SGHTS and YDEGEE. The CDR3 extends over 15 amino acids. V shed 1 base and J 5 bases; nucleotides not matched to a gene: 5. This TCR derives from a man aged 60-69 years with biphenotypic leukemia. Some clones in this sample may be carry-over from other donors' samples. The V gene is TRBV5-8, the J gene TRBJ1-5, with 8 bases fitting TRBD1. Sequences were derived from peripheral blood mononuclear cells, sampled before stem cell transplant. In nucleotides, the CDR3 is TGTGCCAGCAGCTTGTCAGTGACAGGGGATCAGCCCCAGCATTTT. This encodes CASSLSVTGDQPQHF.